This entry describes one T cell receptor beta chain. This clone was counted a single time. This clone's antigen is unknown. The sample holds no much larger clone one base away, and base qualities are not on file. The sample originates from a study of T cell changes during pregnancy in multiple sclerosis (dated by TCRdb to about 2019). Study-level background: In women with multiple sclerosis, the researchers looked at how the T cell repertoire shifted as pregnancy progressed.

The protocol used for the library was the immunoSEQ multiplex PCR assay. TCRdb retrieved this table from immuneACCESS and kept in-frame rearrangements only. Not all clones are present; in checked studies, unresolved V genes account for under half, and no reason is known for the remainder. The sample table records roughly 45,000 clones; around 90% of these occur just once. About 4.5% of the sample is taken by the ten largest. The sequencing used peripheral blood, collected in the second trimester of pregnancy. The source is a female donor in good health, enrolled as a control in a pregnancy study.

For the CDR3, the sequence is CASSLFTYNEQFF. The DNA reads as follows: TGTGCCAGCAGCTTGTTTACCTACAATGAGCAGTTCTTC. The V gene is TRBV5-8 and the J gene is TRBJ2-1; the D gene lacks a confident call. Measured from the cysteine to the phenylalanine, the CDR3 is 13 residues long. Only the CDR3 part of the read is kept: 39 bases, read in frame from the first base. V is reduced by 1 base and J by 2 bases, leaving a spacing of 4 bases between them. CDR1 SGHTS and CDR2 YDEGEE are derived from the germline V gene.